These 26 T cell receptor beta chains were all obtained from the same sample, sequenced in a study of T cells after yellow fever vaccination. Via MiXCR, TCRdb re-called the 5' RACE reads, giving one row per CDR3 protein. The table lists approximately 510,000 distinct CDR3 sequences, about a fifth of them singletons. Sequencing was performed on PBMCs, taken approximately 22 days after the first yellow fever vaccination. Every receptor here comes from a young man who received the YFV17D yellow fever vaccine.

This clonotype was observed many times. This chain joins TRBV7-6 and TRBJ1-6; weak D call: TRBD1 (6 bases). CDR1 is SGHVS, CDR2 FNYEAQ, per germline. This CDR3 spans 14 amino acids. The V and J ends lost 6 bases and 14 bases respectively, with 20 bases between them. The CDR3 DNA sequence: TGTGCCAGCAGGTTCGACAGGTCCTTTGGGACCCTCCACTTT. It is translated as CASRFDRSFGTLHF.

The sample holds a few counts of this clonotype. This chain joins TRBV3-1 and TRBJ1-1; D may be TRBD1 (5 bases). V shed 1 base and J shed 5 bases, with 14 bases lying between them. CDR3 size: 15 residues. Germline V gives CDR1 LGHDT, CDR2 YNNKEL (reference sequence). In DNA form, the CDR3 reads TGTGCCAGCAGCCAAGGGTCCCCCAGGGTTACTGAAGCTTTCTTT. Translation gives CASSQGSPRVTEAFF.

The chain uses TRBV15 and TRBJ2-5; a possible D gene is TRBD2 (5 bases). CDR3 size: 12 residues. The germline gives CDR1 LNHNV, CDR2 YYDKDF (reference sequence). Trimming pared 8 bases from V and 5 bases from J, leaving 12 bases between. CDR3 residues: CATSLAIETQYF. CDR3 in DNA: TGTGCCACCTCCCTAGCAATTGAGACCCAGTACTTC.

The genes are TRBV6-2 or TRBV6-3 and TRBJ2-1; 8 bases agree with TRBD2. This CDR3 comprises 14 residues. Germline V lookup: CDR1 MNHEY, CDR2 SVGEGT. V shed 7 bases and J 6 bases; nucleotides not matched to a gene: 8. The DNA of the CDR3 is TGTGCCAGCATCCCCGGGGGGGCAGTCAATGAGCAGTTCTTC. Encoded protein: CASIPGGAVNEQFF.

This clonotype was counted only a few times. The V gene is TRBV10-3, the J gene TRBJ1-1; D not certain. The CDR3 covers 13 residues. Looked up from germline, CDR1 is ENHRY and CDR2 is SYGVKD. Trimming left V 10 bases short and J 1 base short, with 13 bases between. DNA for the CDR3: TGTGCCAGCCGGGAGGGCAGGAACACTGAAGCTTTCTTT. It translates to CASREGRNTEAFF.

This clonotype has only a few counts. CDR3 bases: TGTGCCAGCAGCGCAGTCCTTACAGGGAAAAGTTCGGCTTTCTTT. Protein product: CASSAVLTGKSSAFF. This chain connects TRBV5-5 to TRBJ1-1, with TRBD1 as a possible D gene (6 bases). The CDR3 contains 15 residues. Germline V CDR1 and CDR2: SGHKS, YYEKEE (reference sequence). V dropped 4 bases and J dropped 11 bases, with 24 bases sitting between them. Combining the CDR3 with reference TRBV5-5 and TRBJ1-1 gives the whole variable domain DAGVTQSPTHLIKTRGQQVTLRCSPISGHKSVSWYQQVLGQGPQFIFQYYEKEERGRGNFPDRFSARQFPNYSSELNVNALLLGDSALYLCASSAVLTGKSSAFFGQGTRLTVV.

This clonotype came up a few times. The V call is TRBV27, the J call TRBJ1-5; the match to TRBD1 covers 7 bases. The CDR3 consists of 14 residues. The V and J ends lost 4 bases and 7 bases, in that order; junction bases with no gene match: 7. Germline values: CDR1 MNHEY, CDR2 SMNVEV (reference sequence). The CDR3 DNA reads as TGTGCCAGCAGTTCGACAGGGATCATCCAGCCCCAGCATTTT. This sequence encodes CASSSTGIIQPQHF.

This clonotype was detected a few times. The J gene is TRBJ2-5, the V gene TRBV5-1, with 13 nucleotides matching TRBD2. CDR1 SGHRS and CDR2 YFSETQ come from the germline V gene. V was pared by 0 bases and J by 2 bases, with 4 bases of the junction left unmatched. The CDR3 runs to 17 residues. CDR3 amino acids: CASSLAPGLAGQETQYF. The CDR3 bases are TGCGCCAGCAGCTTGGCTCCGGGACTAGCGGGACAAGAGACCCAGTACTTC. The full variable domain, rest sourced from reference TRBV5-1 and TRBJ2-5, is KAGVTQTPRYLIKTRGQQVTLSCSPISGHRSVSWYQQTPGQGLQFLFEYFSETQRNKGNFPGRFSGRQFSNSRSEMNVSTLELGDSALYLCASSLAPGLAGQETQYFGPGTRLLVL.

This clonotype was recorded a few times. The CDR3 sequence: CASSSSQLYNEQFF. CDR3 sequence (DNA): TGTGCCAGCAGCTCCTCTCAGCTCTACAATGAGCAGTTCTTC. J is TRBJ2-1 and V is TRBV11-3, with unresolved D. V was cut by 4 bases and J by 3 bases, with 10 bases left in between. Germline V gene data show CDR1 as SGHNT and CDR2 as YENEEA. The CDR3 consists of 14 residues.

This clonotype was seen a few times. This chain joins TRBV5-1 and TRBJ2-5; D is possibly TRBD1 (7 bases). CDR1 and CDR2 (germline): SGHRS, YFSETQ. The germline V and J ends were trimmed by 2 bases and 0 bases, with 14 bases remaining between them. This CDR3 has 16 residues. This CDR3 reads CASSFEDRRDQETQYF. For the CDR3, the DNA is TGCGCCAGCAGCTTCGAGGACAGGAGGGACCAAGAGACCCAGTACTTC.

This clonotype has ten or more counts. The V and J genes are TRBV5-5 and TRBJ2-6; no definite D call. Germline CDR1 is SGHKS and CDR2 is YYEKEE (reference sequence). V gave up 1 base and J gave up 0 bases, with 8 bases separating them. The CDR3 has 16 residues. DNA for the CDR3: TGTGCCAGCAGCTTGAGTGCGGCCTCTGGGGCCAACGTCCTGACTTTC. Its translation: CASSLSAASGANVLTF.

J is TRBJ1-1 and V is TRBV4-2; D might be TRBD1 (6 bases). Trimming pared 2 bases from V and 3 bases from J, leaving 13 bases between. The germline V gene has CDR1 LGHNA and CDR2 YNFKEQ. The CDR3 totals 15 residues. The CDR3 loop is CASSQNQGTDTEAFF. The CDR3 coding sequence is TGTGCCAGCAGCCAAAATCAGGGGACGGACACTGAAGCTTTCTTT.

This clonotype has at least ten counts. The genes are TRBV7-9 and TRBJ2-5, with D perhaps given as TRBD1 or TRBD2 (5 bases each). CDR3 length equals 16 residues. The germline gives CDR1 SEHNR, CDR2 FQNEAQ (reference sequence). V was shortened by 5 bases and J by 5 bases, with 21 bases between the two germline ends. In DNA, the CDR3 is TGTGCCAGCAGCGATCCCCGGGGCTCCGTAGGGGAGACCCAGTACTTC. Translated, it gives CASSDPRGSVGETQYF.

This clonotype has only a few counts. The CDR3 DNA reads TGTGCCAGCAGCTTCGCAGGGGTGAGCACCGGGGAGCTGTTTTTT. Its protein is CASSFAGVSTGELFF. The rearrangement uses TRBV5-6 and TRBJ2-2, with D possibly being TRBD1 (6 bases). CDR1 SGHDT and CDR2 YYEEEE come from the germline V gene. V lost 2 bases and J 4 bases, leaving 12 bases between the germline ends. This CDR3 has 15 residues.

This clonotype was counted a single time. CDR3 loop: CASSLEAYADYEQYF. In DNA, the CDR3 is TGCGCCAGCAGCTTGGAGGCATATGCGGACTACGAGCAGTACTTC. The gene calls are TRBV5-1 and TRBJ2-7; D unresolved. The CDR3 is 15 amino acids. Trimming removed 0 bases from V and 3 bases from J, with 13 bases in between. Germline V CDR1 and CDR2: SGHRS, YFSETQ.

In this sample, this clonotype turned up a few times. The chain has TRBV3-1 and TRBJ2-7, with TRBD2 matching over 8 bases. Germline assignment: CDR1 LGHDT and CDR2 YNNKEL (reference sequence). Trimming removed 0 bases from V and 10 bases from J; junction bases left unmatched: 2. The CDR3 has 12 amino acids. The CDR3 region is CASSQDAGGQYF. The CDR3 DNA sequence: TGTGCCAGCAGCCAAGATGCGGGGGGTCAGTACTTC.

This clonotype was detected ten times or more. V and J are TRBV20-1 and TRBJ2-1; 9 bases map to TRBD1. J was trimmed by 8 bases and V by 6 bases; bases with no gene match: 11. The CDR3 is made up of 14 amino acids. The V gene's germline CDR1 is DFQATT and CDR2 SNEGSKA (reference sequence). CDR3 in amino acids: CSATRPDRGHEQFF. In DNA form, the CDR3 reads TGCAGTGCAACTCGCCCGGACAGGGGACATGAGCAGTTCTTC.

The chain recombines TRBV11-2 with TRBJ2-5, with TRBD2 as a possible D gene (7 bases). Trimming left V 5 bases short and J 1 base short, with 23 bases between. The CDR3 runs 18 residues. From germline, CDR1 is SGHAT and CDR2 FQNNGV. The CDR3 is CASSRPGGLEIPQETQYF. The CDR3 DNA sequence: TGTGCCAGCAGCCGCCCCGGGGGGCTGGAGATACCCCAAGAGACCCAGTACTTC.

This clonotype was counted between two and nine times. The chain links TRBV6-2 or TRBV6-3 to TRBJ2-2; D not resolved. CDR3 length equals 15 residues. Trimming removed 2 bases from V and 2 bases from J, with 9 bases in between. The germline gives CDR1 MNHEY, CDR2 SVGEGT. The CDR3 reads CASSYPTQNTGELFF. The CDR3 DNA sequence: TGTGCCAGCAGTTACCCGACTCAAAACACCGGGGAGCTGTTTTTT.

This clonotype was picked up a small number of times. Germline is not matched at one junction end, which may reflect a read error. CDR3 DNA sequence: TGTGCCAGCAGCCGGGCGGGGGGGCTGGTCTTC. Translated, it gives CASSRAGGLVF. The rearrangement uses TRBV3-1 and TRBJ2-1; TRBD2 matches at 9 bases. Per germline, CDR1 LGHDT and CDR2 YNNKEL (reference sequence). The length of the CDR3 is 11 residues.

Regarding this clonotype: The junction shows a germline mismatch at one end, possibly a read error. CDR3 loop: CASGNLVNQPPHF. The CDR3 nucleotides read TGTGCCAGCGGTAATTTGGTCAATCAGCCCCCGCATTTT. The chain has TRBV6-2 or TRBV6-3 and TRBJ1-5; D call uncertain. CDR1 MNHEY and CDR2 SVGEGT come from the germline V gene. The CDR3 contains 13 residues.

This clonotype was observed a few times. The J gene is TRBJ1-2, the V gene TRBV12-3 or TRBV12-4; D not resolved. V lost 7 bases, J lost 2 bases, and 17 bases lay in between. The CDR3 covers 15 residues. The chain's CDR3 is CASTQRNAPNYGYTF. The CDR3 nucleotides read TGTGCCAGCACCCAACGTAACGCACCCAACTATGGCTACACCTTC.

This clonotype was seen only a few times. The genes are TRBV9 and TRBJ1-1; perhaps TRBD1 as D (5 bases). This CDR3 spans 14 amino acids. Trimming stripped 0 bases from V and 7 bases from J, with 13 bases between. CDR1 is SGDLS, CDR2 YYNGEE, per germline. The CDR3 DNA sequence: TGTGCCAGCAGCGTAGACGGGACGGCCGTTGAAGCTTTCTTT. Translating gives CASSVDGTAVEAFF.

The chain joins TRBV4-3 to TRBJ2-7; D is undetermined. Trimming removed 0 bases at V and 5 bases at J, with 14 bases between. CDR3 length: 15 amino acids. The V gene's germline CDR1 is LGHNA and CDR2 YSLEER. The CDR3 nucleotides are TGCGCCAGCAGCCAAGAGATCGCTTCCTCGGACGAGCAGTACTTC. This encodes CASSQEIASSDEQYF.

This clonotype was counted only a few times. This chain links TRBV20-1 with TRBJ1-2; 8 bases map to TRBD1. Germline V lookup: CDR1 DFQATT, CDR2 SNEGSKA (reference sequence). The CDR3 length is 13 residues. The ends lost 6 bases at V and 9 bases at J; junction bases unmatched: 12. The DNA for the CDR3 is TGCAGTGCCCCGCCGGACAGGGTTTCGAGCTACACCTTC. This gives the protein CSAPPDRVSSYTF.

This clonotype was seen a few times. The gene calls are TRBV20-1 and TRBJ2-1; possible D gene TRBD2, 5 bases. V gave up 1 base and J gave up 3 bases, with 13 bases separating them. The CDR3 consists of 15 residues. Germline V lookup: CDR1 DFQATT, CDR2 SNEGSKA (reference sequence). The CDR3, as DNA: TGCAGTGCTAGAGGAAGGACTGGGAACTACAATGAGCAGTTCTTC. Amino acid sequence: CSARGRTGNYNEQFF.